This TCR beta chain derives from a study of spatial heterogeneity in lung cancer. Study information: Raw reads showed each unique TCR and UMI combination turning up more than ten times on average. Broader study findings: Follow-up blood showed ubiquitous expanded tumor TCRs less than blood at resection did.

Points on this clonotype: Its antigen is still unknown.

V was clipped by 6 bases and J by 4 bases; unmatched bases: 8. This CDR3 has 14 amino acids. CDR1 and CDR2 from the germline V gene are DFQATT and SNEGSKA (reference sequence). Time point in this sample: blood at routine non-recurrence follow-up after resection. Whole RNA came from tumor, nontumor lung or frozen PBMC and was sequenced without being sorted. TCRdb re-analysed the 5' RACE reads in MiXCR, keeping a single row per CDR3 protein. The table has 110,000 or so distinct CDR3 sequences, about 10% seen once; the top ten hold roughly 24%. This clonotype was sampled from a female donor with early-stage non-small cell lung cancer. This sample comprised PBMCs, obtained at follow-up. This chain joins TRBV20-1 and TRBJ2-5; TRBD2 aligns across 10 bases. The chain's CDR3 is CSAVTSGTIETQYF. As DNA, the CDR3 is TGCAGTGCGGTTACTAGCGGGACGATAGAGACCCAGTACTTC.